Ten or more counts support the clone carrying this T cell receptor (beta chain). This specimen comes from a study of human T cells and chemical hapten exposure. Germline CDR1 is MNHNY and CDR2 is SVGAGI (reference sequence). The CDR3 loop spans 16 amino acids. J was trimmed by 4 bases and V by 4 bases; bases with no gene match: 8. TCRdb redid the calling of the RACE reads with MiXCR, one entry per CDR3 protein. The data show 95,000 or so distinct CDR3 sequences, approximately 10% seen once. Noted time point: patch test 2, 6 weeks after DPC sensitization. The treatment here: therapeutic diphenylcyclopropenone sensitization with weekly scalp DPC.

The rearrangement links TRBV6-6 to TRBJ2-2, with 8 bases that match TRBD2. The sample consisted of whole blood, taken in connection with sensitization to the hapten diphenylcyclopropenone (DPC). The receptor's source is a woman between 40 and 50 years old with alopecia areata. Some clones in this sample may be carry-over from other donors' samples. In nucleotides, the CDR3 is TGTGCCAGCAGTTTACGGGGGGGCTATGGCACCGGGGAGCTGTTTTTT. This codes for CASSLRGGYGTGELFF.